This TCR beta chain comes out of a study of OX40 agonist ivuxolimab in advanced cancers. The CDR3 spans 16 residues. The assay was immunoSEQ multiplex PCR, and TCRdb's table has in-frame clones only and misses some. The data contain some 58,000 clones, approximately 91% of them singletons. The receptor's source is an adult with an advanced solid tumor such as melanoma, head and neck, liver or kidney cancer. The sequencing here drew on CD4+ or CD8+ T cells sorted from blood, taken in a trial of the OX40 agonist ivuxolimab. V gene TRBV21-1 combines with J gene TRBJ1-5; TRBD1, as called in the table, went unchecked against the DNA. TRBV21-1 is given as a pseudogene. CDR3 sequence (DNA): TGTGCCAGCAGCAAAGATGCGACAGGGGGCGGTCAGCCCCAGCATTTT. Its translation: CASSKDATGGGQPQHF.